What follows are 26 T cell receptor beta chains derived from one specimen sequenced in a study of beta chain features in type 1 diabetes. All of the isolated RNA was reverse transcribed, so expressed TCRB transcripts were sequenced. Sequenced by immunoSEQ multiplex PCR; TCRdb stores in-frame clones only, minus some. The data show about 900,000 clones, roughly 15% seen once. The material sequenced was naive CD4+ T cells from blood. The source of these receptors is a woman under 30 in good health.

This chain joins TRBV7-3 and TRBJ2-7, with 9 bases matching TRBD2. The CDR3 sequence is 15 residues long. Trimming removed 2 bases from V and 7 bases from J; junction bases left unmatched: 9. Germline lookup yields CDR1 SGHTA and CDR2 FQGTGA. In nucleotides, the CDR3 is TGTGCCAGCAGCTTAGGGCCGGGACTAGCTCAGGAGCAGTACTTC. Translating gives CASSLGPGLAQEQYF.

In its sample, this clone was seen a few times. The rearrangement links TRBV7-9 to TRBJ2-1; D not certain. V shed 3 bases and J shed 9 bases, with 12 bases lying between them. Per germline, CDR1 SEHNR and CDR2 FQNEAQ (reference sequence). The CDR3 loop spans 13 amino acids. The chain's CDR3 is CASSFMDATEQFF. For the CDR3, the DNA is TGTGCCAGCAGCTTTATGGACGCAACTGAGCAGTTCTTC.

The chain is built from TRBV28 and TRBJ2-7; TRBD2 is a possible D gene (5 bases). Trimming removed 8 bases from V and 4 bases from J, with 12 bases in between. This CDR3 is built from 12 residues. Germline assignment: CDR1 MDHEN and CDR2 SYDVKM. The CDR3: CASEEGTYEQYF. In nucleotides, the CDR3 is TGTGCCAGCGAAGAGGGAACATACGAGCAGTACTTC.

J is TRBJ2-3 and V is TRBV5-4; D remains unclear. V was cut by 0 bases and J by 5 bases, with 13 bases left in between. The CDR3 is 15 amino acids. Germline V lookup: CDR1 SGHNT, CDR2 YYREEE (reference sequence). The CDR3 DNA sequence: TGTGCCAGCAGCTTGGGACGGAGTGTTGGAGATACGCAGTATTTT. This translates into CASSLGRSVGDTQYF.

The table lists this clone with a few counts. The genes are TRBV5-1 and TRBJ1-1; D not resolved. V was clipped by 6 bases and J by 1 base, with 10 bases between them. CDR1 and CDR2 from the germline V gene are SGHRS and YFSETQ. This CDR3 comprises 13 residues. CDR3 DNA: TGCGCCAGCACCACAAGCCAGAACACTGAAGCTTTCTTT. It yields the protein CASTTSQNTEAFF.

The J gene is TRBJ2-7, the V gene TRBV6-6; the D gene is possibly TRBD1 (5 bases). The CDR3 is 14 residues long. Germline values: CDR1 MNHNY, CDR2 SVGAGI (reference sequence). The V and J ends lost 3 bases and 0 bases respectively, with 9 bases between them. CDR3 DNA sequence: TGTGCCAGCAGTTATGGGGCAGTCTCCTACGAGCAGTACTTC. This encodes CASSYGAVSYEQYF.

About this clone itself: The sample carries other DNA sequences with the same CDR3. This sequence joins TRBV7-9 and TRBJ2-7; D is ambiguous. Germline V gene lookup returns CDR1 SEHNR and CDR2 FQNEAQ (reference sequence). V was cut by 3 bases and J by 2 bases, with 2 bases left in between. This CDR3 region has 11 residues. The CDR3 spells CASSFTYEQYF. CDR3 nucleotide sequence: TGTGCCAGCAGCTTCACCTACGAGCAGTACTTC.

In its sample, this clone was seen a few times. This sequence joins TRBV6-6 and TRBJ2-7; 8 nucleotides align to TRBD1. The CDR3 contains 13 residues. Per germline, CDR1 MNHNY and CDR2 SVGAGI (reference sequence). The ends lost 5 bases at V and 5 bases at J; junction bases unmatched: 5. CDR3 sequence (DNA): TGTGCCAGCAGTATACCGGGACAGGACGAGCAGTACTTC. Residues: CASSIPGQDEQYF.

This clone appeared a few times. The genes are TRBV20-1 and TRBJ2-3; unclear D gene. The CDR3 runs 9 residues. In germline, CDR1 is DFQATT, CDR2 SNEGSKA (reference sequence). Trimming cost V 3 bases and J 7 bases, with 2 bases left between them. CDR3 region: CSASNTQYF. The CDR3 DNA follows: TGCAGTGCTAGTAATACGCAGTATTTT.

The J gene is TRBJ2-7, the V gene TRBV14; D is unresolved. This CDR3 has 11 amino acids. In germline, CDR1 is SGHDN, CDR2 FVKESK. Trimming shortened V by 1 base and J by 5 bases, and 3 bases separated the two germline ends. CDR3 nucleotides: TGTGCCAGCAGCCAAGTCCACGAGCAGTACTTC. It is translated as CASSQVHEQYF. The full variable domain, rest sourced from reference TRBV14 and TRBJ2-7, is EAGVTQFPSHSVIEKGQTVTLRCDPISGHDNLYWYRRVMGKEIKFLLHFVKESKQDESGMPNNRFLAERTGGTYSTLKVQPAELEDSGVYFCASSQVHEQYFGPGTRLTVT.

This clone was detected a few times. The gene calls are TRBV7-2 and TRBJ1-1; no clear D. CDR1 SGHTA and CDR2 FQGNSA come from the germline V gene. The CDR3 extends over 14 amino acids. Between the trimmed V and J ends, which lost 0 bases and 4 bases, there was a span of 9 bases. In DNA form, the CDR3 reads TGTGCCAGCAGCTTAGCCGCCGGGCGCACTGAAGCTTTCTTT. Its protein is CASSLAAGRTEAFF. The full variable domain, with the rest looked up from reference TRBV7-2 and TRBJ1-1, is GAGVSQSPSNKVTEKGKDVELRCDPISGHTALYWYRQSLGQGLEFLIYFQGNSAPDKSGLPSDRFSAERTGGSVSTLTIQRTQQEDSAVYLCASSLAAGRTEAFFGQGTRLTVV.

The rearrangement links TRBV11-2 to TRBJ1-2, with D unresolved. Germline V gene data show CDR1 as SGHAT and CDR2 as FQNNGV. V was shortened by 3 bases and J by 2 bases, with 7 bases between the two germline ends. This CDR3 is built from 13 residues. CDR3 protein: CASSFVPNYGYTF. In DNA form, the CDR3 reads TGTGCCAGCAGCTTTGTCCCGAACTATGGCTACACCTTC.

This clone was picked up a small number of times. The same CDR3 can be traced to other DNA sequences in this sample. The rearrangement links TRBV5-4 to TRBJ1-2; TRBD1 matches at 7 bases. The V gene's germline CDR1 is SGHNT and CDR2 YYREEE (reference sequence). The CDR3 is 13 amino acids. After removal of 5 bases from V and 2 bases from J, the junction contained 3 bases not matched to a gene. DNA for the CDR3: TGTGCCAGCAGTCGGGGACAGAACTATGGCTACACCTTC. Its translation: CASSRGQNYGYTF.

This chain connects TRBV6-1 to TRBJ2-1; TRBD2 aligns across 7 bases. There are 15 residues in the CDR3. V lost 0 bases to trimming and J lost 13 bases; unmatched junction nucleotides: 12. CDR1 and CDR2 from the germline V gene are MNHNS and SASEGT. The CDR3 DNA reads as TGTGCCAGCAGTGAAGCGAGGCTAGCGGCCTTCAGCCAGTTCTTC. This gives the protein CASSEARLAAFSQFF.

The chain carries TRBV4-1 and TRBJ2-7; TRBD2 matches 10 bases. The V and J ends lost 2 bases and 7 bases, in that order; junction bases with no gene match: 14. The germline CDR1 and CDR2 sequences are MGHRA and YSYEKL. The CDR3 covers 17 residues. CDR3 loop: CASSQFPRSGRVREQYF. In DNA, the CDR3 is TGCGCCAGCAGCCAATTCCCAAGGAGCGGGAGGGTGAGGGAGCAGTACTTC.

About this clone itself: The identical CDR3 is also encoded by other nucleotide sequences in the sample. V usage is TRBV7-3 and J usage is TRBJ2-2; D remains unclear. Trimming cost V 5 bases and J 2 bases, with 3 bases left between them. The germline gives CDR1 SGHTA, CDR2 FQGTGA. The CDR3 sequence is 12 residues long. This CDR3 reads CASSTNTGELFF. The CDR3 nucleotides read TGTGCCAGCAGCACCAACACCGGGGAGCTGTTTTTT. The full variable domain, with the rest looked up from reference TRBV7-3 and TRBJ2-2, is GAGVSQTPSNKVTEKGKYVELRCDPISGHTALYWYRQSLGQGPEFLIYFQGTGAADDSGLPNDRFFAVRPEGSVSTLKIQRTERGDSAVYLCASSTNTGELFFGEGSRLTVL.

CDR3 protein: CASSTGWGNEQFF. As DNA, the CDR3 is TGTGCCAGCAGTACGGGTTGGGGAAATGAGCAGTTCTTC. This chain uses TRBV6-6 with TRBJ2-1; D unresolved. Germline V gene sequence: CDR1 MNHNY, CDR2 SVGAGI (reference sequence). Trimming removed 5 bases at V and 7 bases at J, with 12 bases between. This CDR3 has 13 amino acids.

This clone was picked up a small number of times. This chain joins TRBV28 and TRBJ2-1; D is uncertain. CDR1 MDHEN and CDR2 SYDVKM come from the germline V gene. The ends were cut back, 3 bases at V and 4 bases at J, with 13 bases in the middle. The CDR3 is 15 amino acids. The CDR3 is CASSFTRPLYNEQFF. CDR3 in DNA: TGTGCCAGCAGTTTTACTCGACCCCTATACAATGAGCAGTTCTTC.

With respect to this clone: Other nucleotide sequences from this sample produce the same CDR3. The J gene is TRBJ2-3, the V gene TRBV5-1, with no clear D. V lost 0 bases, J lost 6 bases, and 8 bases lay in between. Germline V lookup: CDR1 SGHRS, CDR2 YFSETQ. This CDR3 has 13 amino acids. CDR3 in DNA: TGCGCCAGCAGCTTGGGGACCGGGGATACGCAGTATTTT. Protein: CASSLGTGDTQYF.

Regarding this clone: The same CDR3 also results from other DNA sequences found in this sample. This chain connects TRBV19 to TRBJ1-1; D unclear. The CDR3 totals 13 residues. The germline gives CDR1 LNHDA, CDR2 SQIVND (reference sequence). V was shortened by 2 bases and J by 1 base, with 5 bases between the two germline ends. The CDR3 is CASSIPGNTEAFF. The CDR3 nucleotides read TGTGCCAGTAGTATACCAGGGAACACTGAAGCTTTCTTT.

The rearrangement links TRBV5-1 to TRBJ2-3, with 11 bases that match TRBD2. The CDR3 contains 16 residues. The ends lost 2 bases at V and 8 bases at J; junction bases unmatched: 10. Germline-derived CDR1 and CDR2 are SGHRS and YFSETQ. The CDR3 spells CASSLRPLAGGPTQYF. The CDR3, as DNA: TGCGCCAGCAGCTTAAGGCCCCTAGCGGGAGGACCTACGCAGTATTTT.

The rearrangement links TRBV7-2 to TRBJ2-7; 13 bases map to TRBD2. With the DNA end fitting TRBJ2-1 better, the J assignment may be wrong. The CDR3 spans 16 residues. Germline V CDR1 and CDR2: SGHTA, FQGNSA. CDR3 sequence reads: CASSQELAGGLNEQFF. The CDR3 coding sequence is TGTGCCAGCAGCCAAGAACTAGCGGGAGGGCTCAATGAGCAGTTCTTC.

The sample holds a few counts of this clone. The genes are TRBV6-6 and TRBJ2-5, with 7 bases matching TRBD1. The CDR3 sequence is 14 residues long. Losses at the gene ends were 7 bases for V and 3 bases for J; bases not matched to a gene: 8. The germline V gene encodes CDR1 MNHNY and CDR2 SVGAGI (reference sequence). CDR3 in DNA: TGTGCCAGCACCCAACTGGGACAGAAAGAGACCCAGTACTTC. Its translation: CASTQLGQKETQYF.

This clone was counted a few times. The CDR3 is CASSQSLTARQFF. The DNA of the CDR3 is TGCGCCAGCAGCCAAAGTCTAACGGCTCGGCAGTTCTTC. The chain is built from TRBV4-3 and TRBJ2-1; unclear D gene. The CDR3 loop spans 13 amino acids. The V gene lost 2 bases and the J gene lost 12 bases, with 14 bases spanning the gap. CDR1 and CDR2 (germline): LGHNA, YSLEER.

This chain connects TRBV25-1 to TRBJ1-1; a possible D gene is TRBD1 (5 bases). Deletions cut 2 bases from V and 2 bases from J, with 12 bases between. Germline V gene lookup returns CDR1 MGHDK and CDR2 SYGVNS. The CDR3 has 15 amino acids. CDR3 amino acids: CASSEATGANTEAFF. The CDR3 DNA sequence: TGTGCCAGCAGTGAAGCCACAGGAGCTAACACTGAAGCTTTCTTT.

The chain joins TRBV10-3 to TRBJ1-1; no clear D gene. V was shortened by 6 bases and J by 5 bases, with 13 bases between the two germline ends. The CDR3 is made up of 13 amino acids. The germline V gene has CDR1 ENHRY and CDR2 SYGVKD. CDR3: CAIRIGADTEAFF. CDR3 sequence (DNA): TGTGCCATCAGGATTGGCGCCGATACTGAAGCTTTCTTT.